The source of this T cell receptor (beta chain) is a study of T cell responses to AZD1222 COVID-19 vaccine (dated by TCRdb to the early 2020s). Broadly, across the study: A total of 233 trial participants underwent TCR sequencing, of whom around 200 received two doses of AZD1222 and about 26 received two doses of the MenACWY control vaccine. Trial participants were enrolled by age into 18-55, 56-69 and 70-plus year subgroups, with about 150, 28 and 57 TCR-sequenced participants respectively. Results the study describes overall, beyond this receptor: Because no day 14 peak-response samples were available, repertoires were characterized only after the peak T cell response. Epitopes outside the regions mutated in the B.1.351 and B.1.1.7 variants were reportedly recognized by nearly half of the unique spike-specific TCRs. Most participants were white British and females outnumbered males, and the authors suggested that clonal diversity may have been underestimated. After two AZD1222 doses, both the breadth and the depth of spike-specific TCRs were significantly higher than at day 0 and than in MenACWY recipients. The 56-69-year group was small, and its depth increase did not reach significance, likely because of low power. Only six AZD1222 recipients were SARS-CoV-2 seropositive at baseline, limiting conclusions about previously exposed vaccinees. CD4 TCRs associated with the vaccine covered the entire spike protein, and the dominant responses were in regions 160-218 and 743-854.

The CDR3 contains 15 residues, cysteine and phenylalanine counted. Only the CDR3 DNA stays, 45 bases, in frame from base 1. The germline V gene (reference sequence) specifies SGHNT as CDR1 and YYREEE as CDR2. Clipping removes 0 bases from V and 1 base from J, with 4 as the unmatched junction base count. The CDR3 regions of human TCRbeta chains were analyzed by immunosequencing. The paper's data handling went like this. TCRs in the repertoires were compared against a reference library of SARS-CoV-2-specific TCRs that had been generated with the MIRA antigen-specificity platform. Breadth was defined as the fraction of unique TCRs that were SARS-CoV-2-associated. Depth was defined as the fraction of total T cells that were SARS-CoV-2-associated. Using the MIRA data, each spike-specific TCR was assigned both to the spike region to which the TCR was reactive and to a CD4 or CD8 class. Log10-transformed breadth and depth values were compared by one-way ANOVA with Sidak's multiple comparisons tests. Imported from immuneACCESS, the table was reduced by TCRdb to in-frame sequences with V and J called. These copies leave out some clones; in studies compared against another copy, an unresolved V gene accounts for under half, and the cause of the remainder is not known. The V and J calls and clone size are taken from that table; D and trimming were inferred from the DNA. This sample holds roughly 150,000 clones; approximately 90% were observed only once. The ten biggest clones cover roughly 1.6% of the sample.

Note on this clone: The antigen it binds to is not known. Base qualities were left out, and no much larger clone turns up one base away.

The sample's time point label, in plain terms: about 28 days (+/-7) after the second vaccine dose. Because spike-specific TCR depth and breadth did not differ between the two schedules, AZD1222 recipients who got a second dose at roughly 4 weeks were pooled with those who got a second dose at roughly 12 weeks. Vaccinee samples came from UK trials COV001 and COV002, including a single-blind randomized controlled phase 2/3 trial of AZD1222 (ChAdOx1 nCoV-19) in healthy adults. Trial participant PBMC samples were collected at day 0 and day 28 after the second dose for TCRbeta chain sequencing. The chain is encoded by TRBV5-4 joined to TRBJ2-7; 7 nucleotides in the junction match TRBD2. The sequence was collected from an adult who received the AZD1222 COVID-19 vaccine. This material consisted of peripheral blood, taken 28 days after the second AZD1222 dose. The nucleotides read TGTGCCAGCAGCTTGGACGGGGGGAGTTCCTACGAGCAGTACTTC. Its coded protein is CASSLDGGSSYEQYF.